This T cell receptor (beta chain) was observed in a study of CD8 T cells in ankylosing spondylitis. General study points: Some motif variants were previously reported in reactive arthritis synovial fluid and blood.

Library preparation for TCR beta used quantitative 5'-RACE with molecular barcodes. TCRdb redid the calling of the 5' RACE reads with MiXCR, one entry per CDR3 protein. The table lists approximately 260,000 distinct CDR3 sequences, about 20% of them singletons, with more than 25% in the top ten. On this clonotype itself: Its target is not known.

Trimming stripped 2 bases from V and 5 bases from J, with 10 bases between. The CDR3 has 14 amino acids. Germline CDR1 is MNHEY and CDR2 is SVGAGI. The chain is built from TRBV6-5 and TRBJ2-1; D not resolved. The source of this sequence is a male donor with ankylosing spondylitis or in good health (not recorded which). The material sequenced was blood, either unsorted or a sorted T cell fraction (not recorded which). In DNA form, the CDR3 reads TGTGCCAGCAGTTACCAGGACCATAACAATGAGCAGTTCTTC. This encodes CASSYQDHNNEQFF.